This T cell receptor (beta chain) appears in the sequencing data of a study of cytomegalovirus exposure and HLA in healthy donors. Measured with immunoSEQ multiplex PCR; TCRdb has only the in-frame clones, and not every one. The sample has 100,000 to 150,000 clones; approximately 92% are singletons. CDR3 length equals 13 residues. Trimming cost V 0 bases and J 7 bases, with 11 bases left between them. Germline CDR1 reads SGHRS; CDR2 reads YFSETQ. This chain connects TRBV5-1 to TRBJ2-7; D is unclear. The TCR sequence derives from a young woman in good health and CMV-seronegative. Material: PBMCs. In DNA form, the CDR3 reads TGCGCCAGCAGCTTGGCGGGTGATTTGGAGCAGTACGTC. Protein product: CASSLAGDLEQYV.